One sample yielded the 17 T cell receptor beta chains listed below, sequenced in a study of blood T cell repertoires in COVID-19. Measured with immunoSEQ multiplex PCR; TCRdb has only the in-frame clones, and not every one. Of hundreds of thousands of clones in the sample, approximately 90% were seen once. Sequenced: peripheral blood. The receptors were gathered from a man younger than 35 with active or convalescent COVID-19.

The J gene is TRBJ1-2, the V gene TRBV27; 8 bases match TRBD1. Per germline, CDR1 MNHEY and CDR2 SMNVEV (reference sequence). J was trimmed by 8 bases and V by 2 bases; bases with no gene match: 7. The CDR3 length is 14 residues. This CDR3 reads CASSLRQGARGYTF. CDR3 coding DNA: TGTGCCAGCAGTTTACGTCAGGGGGCTAGGGGCTACACCTTC.

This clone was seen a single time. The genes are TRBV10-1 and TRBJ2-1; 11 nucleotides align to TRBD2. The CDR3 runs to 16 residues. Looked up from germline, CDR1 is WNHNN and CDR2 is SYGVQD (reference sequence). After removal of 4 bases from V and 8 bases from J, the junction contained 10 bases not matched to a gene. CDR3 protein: CASSATASGRSDEQFF. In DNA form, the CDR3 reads TGCGCCAGCAGTGCAACGGCTAGCGGGAGGAGCGATGAGCAGTTCTTC.

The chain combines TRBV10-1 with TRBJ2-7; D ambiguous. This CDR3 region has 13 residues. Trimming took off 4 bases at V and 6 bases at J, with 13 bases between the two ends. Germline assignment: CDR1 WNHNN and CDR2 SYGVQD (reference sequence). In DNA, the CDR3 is TGCGCCAGCAGTGTTGGTCAACCGGGCGAGCAGTACTTC. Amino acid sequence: CASSVGQPGEQYF.

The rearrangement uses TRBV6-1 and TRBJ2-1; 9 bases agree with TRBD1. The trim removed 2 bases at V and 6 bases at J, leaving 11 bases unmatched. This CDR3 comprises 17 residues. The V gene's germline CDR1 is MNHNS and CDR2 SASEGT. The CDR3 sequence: CASSEPYRGRRGNEQFF. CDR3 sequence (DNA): TGTGCCAGCAGTGAACCGTACAGGGGGCGTCGGGGCAATGAGCAGTTCTTC.

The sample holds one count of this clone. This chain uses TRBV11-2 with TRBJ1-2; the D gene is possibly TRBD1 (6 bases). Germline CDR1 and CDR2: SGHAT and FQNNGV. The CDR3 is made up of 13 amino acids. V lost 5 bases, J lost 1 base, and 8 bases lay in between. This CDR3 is CASSQDSNYGYTF. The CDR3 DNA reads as TGTGCCAGCAGCCAGGACAGTAACTATGGCTACACCTTC.

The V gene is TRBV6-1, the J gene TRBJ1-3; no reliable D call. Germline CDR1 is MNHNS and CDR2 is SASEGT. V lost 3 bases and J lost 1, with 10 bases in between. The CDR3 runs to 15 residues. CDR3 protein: CASSDTAFSGNTIYF. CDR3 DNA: TGTGCCAGCAGTGACACAGCATTTTCTGGAAACACCATATATTTT.

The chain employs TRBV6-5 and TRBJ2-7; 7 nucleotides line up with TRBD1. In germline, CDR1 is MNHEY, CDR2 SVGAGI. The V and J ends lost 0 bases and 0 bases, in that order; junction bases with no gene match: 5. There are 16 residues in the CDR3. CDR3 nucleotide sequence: TGTGCCAGCAGTTACTCCGCCGGGACAGCCTCCTACGAGCAGTACTTC. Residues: CASSYSAGTASYEQYF.

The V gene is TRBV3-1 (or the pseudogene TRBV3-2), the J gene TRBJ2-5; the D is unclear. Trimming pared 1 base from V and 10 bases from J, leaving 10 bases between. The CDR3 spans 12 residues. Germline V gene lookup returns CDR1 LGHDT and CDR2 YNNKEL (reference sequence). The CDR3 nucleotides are TGTGCCAGCAGCCAAGGGAGTAGGTTCCAGTACTTC. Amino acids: CASSQGSRFQYF.

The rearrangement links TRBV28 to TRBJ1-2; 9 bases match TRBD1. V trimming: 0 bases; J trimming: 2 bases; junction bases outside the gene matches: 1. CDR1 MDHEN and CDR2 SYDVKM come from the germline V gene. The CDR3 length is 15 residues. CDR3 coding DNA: TGTGCCAGCAGTTTATGGGGGACAGGGAACTATGGCTACACCTTC. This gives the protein CASSLWGTGNYGYTF.

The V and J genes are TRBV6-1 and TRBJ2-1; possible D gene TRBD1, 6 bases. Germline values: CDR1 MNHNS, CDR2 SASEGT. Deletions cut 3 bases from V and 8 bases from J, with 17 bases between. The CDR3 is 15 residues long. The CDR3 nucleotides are TGTGCCAGCAGTGATAGGGGGACACTAGATCATGAGCAGTTCTTC. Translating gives CASSDRGTLDHEQFF.

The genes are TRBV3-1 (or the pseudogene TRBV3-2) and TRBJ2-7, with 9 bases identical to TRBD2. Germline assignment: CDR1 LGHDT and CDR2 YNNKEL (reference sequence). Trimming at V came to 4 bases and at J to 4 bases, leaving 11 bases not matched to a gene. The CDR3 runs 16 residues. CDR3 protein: CASSRAGSGSSYEQYF. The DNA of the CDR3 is TGTGCCAGCAGCCGTGCAGGTAGCGGGAGTTCGTACGAGCAGTACTTC.

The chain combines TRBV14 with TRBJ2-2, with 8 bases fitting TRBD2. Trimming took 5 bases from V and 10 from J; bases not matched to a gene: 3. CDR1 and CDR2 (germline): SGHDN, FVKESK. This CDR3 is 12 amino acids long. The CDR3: CASSFSGMELFF. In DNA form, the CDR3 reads TGTGCCAGCAGCTTTAGCGGGATGGAGCTGTTTTTT. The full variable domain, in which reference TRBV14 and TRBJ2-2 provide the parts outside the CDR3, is EAGVTQFPSHSVIEKGQTVTLRCDPISGHDNLYWYRRVMGKEIKFLLHFVKESKQDESGMPNNRFLAERTGGTYSTLKVQPAELEDSGVYFCASSFSGMELFFGEGSRLTVL.

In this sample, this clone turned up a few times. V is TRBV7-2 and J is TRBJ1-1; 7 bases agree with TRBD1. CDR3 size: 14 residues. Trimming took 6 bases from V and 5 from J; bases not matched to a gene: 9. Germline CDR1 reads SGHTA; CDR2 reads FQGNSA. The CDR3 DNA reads TGTGCCAGCAGTCGTTCAGGGGGTTGGACTGAAGCTTTCTTT. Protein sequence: CASSRSGGWTEAFF.

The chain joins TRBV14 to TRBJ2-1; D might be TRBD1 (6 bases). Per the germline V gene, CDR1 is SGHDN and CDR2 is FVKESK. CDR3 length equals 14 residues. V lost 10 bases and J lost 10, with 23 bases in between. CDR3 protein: CATQPMFGGTEQFF. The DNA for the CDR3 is TGTGCCACCCAGCCAATGTTTGGGGGCACGGAGCAGTTCTTC.

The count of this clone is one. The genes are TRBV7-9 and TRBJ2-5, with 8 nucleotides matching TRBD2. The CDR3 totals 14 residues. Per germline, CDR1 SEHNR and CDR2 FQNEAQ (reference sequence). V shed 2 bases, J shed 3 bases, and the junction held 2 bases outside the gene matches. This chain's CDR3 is CASSLLLAEETQYF. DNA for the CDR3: TGTGCCAGCAGCTTACTACTAGCGGAAGAGACCCAGTACTTC.

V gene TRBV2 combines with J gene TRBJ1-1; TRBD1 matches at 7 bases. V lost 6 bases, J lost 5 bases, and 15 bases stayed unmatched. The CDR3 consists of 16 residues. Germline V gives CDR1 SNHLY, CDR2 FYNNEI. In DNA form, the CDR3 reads TGTGCCAGCAGAGCCAGGTCAGGGGGTGTACTGACTGAAGCTTTCTTT. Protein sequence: CASRARSGGVLTEAFF.

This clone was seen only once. CDR3 loop: CASSLDRDRGRDTEAFF. The DNA of the CDR3 is TGCGCCAGCAGCTTGGACCGGGACAGGGGGCGCGACACTGAAGCTTTCTTT. This chain links TRBV5-1 with TRBJ1-1; 12 bases are shared with TRBD1. The CDR3 spans 17 residues. V was clipped by 0 bases and J by 3 bases; unmatched bases: 6. Per the germline V gene, CDR1 is SGHRS and CDR2 is YFSETQ.